This T cell receptor beta chain was recorded in a study of blood T cell repertoires in COVID-19. Across the study: PBMCs, B-cell-depleted T cells, or T cells were the source of the cDNA or gDNA that made up the material.

The CDR3 has 13 amino acids. Trimming pared 2 bases from V and 8 bases from J, leaving 10 bases between. Germline CDR1 is MNHEY and CDR2 is SVGEGT. Original processing methods: Cell counts per sample came from amplifying reference gene primers. The protocol was immunoSEQ multiplex PCR, while the TCRdb copy is restricted to in-frame clones and leaves out a portion. V and J calls and clone size are copied from that table; D and trimming were computed from the DNA. Of hundreds of thousands of clones listed, approximately 85% are singletons. The specimen was peripheral blood. The rearrangement joins TRBV6-2 or TRBV6-3 to TRBJ2-1; possible D gene TRBD2, 6 bases. The sequence derives from a man over 45 with active or convalescent COVID-19. The DNA for the CDR3 is TGTGCCAGCAGTTACCGGGGACTTCATGAGCAGTTCTTC. Its translation is CASSYRGLHEQFF.